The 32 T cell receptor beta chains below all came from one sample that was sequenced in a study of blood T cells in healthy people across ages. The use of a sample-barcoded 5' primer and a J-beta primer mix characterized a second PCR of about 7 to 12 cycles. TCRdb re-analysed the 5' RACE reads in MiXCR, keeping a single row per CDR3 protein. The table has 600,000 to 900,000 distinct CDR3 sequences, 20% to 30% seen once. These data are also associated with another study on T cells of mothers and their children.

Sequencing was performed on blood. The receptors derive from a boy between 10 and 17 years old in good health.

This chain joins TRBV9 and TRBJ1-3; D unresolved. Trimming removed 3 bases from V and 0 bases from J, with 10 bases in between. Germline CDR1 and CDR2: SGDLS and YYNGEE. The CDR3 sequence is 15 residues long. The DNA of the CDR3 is TGTGCCAGCAGCGCCTCGGGGAACTCTGGAAACACCATATATTTT. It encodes CASSASGNSGNTIYF.

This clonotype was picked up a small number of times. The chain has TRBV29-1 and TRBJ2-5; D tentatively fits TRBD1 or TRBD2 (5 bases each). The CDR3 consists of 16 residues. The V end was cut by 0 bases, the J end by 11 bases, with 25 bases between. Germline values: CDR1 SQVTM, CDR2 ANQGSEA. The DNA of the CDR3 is TGCAGCGTTGAAGATTTGACAGCGGACGAGGCCACGAAGCAGTACTTC. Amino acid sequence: CSVEDLTADEATKQYF.

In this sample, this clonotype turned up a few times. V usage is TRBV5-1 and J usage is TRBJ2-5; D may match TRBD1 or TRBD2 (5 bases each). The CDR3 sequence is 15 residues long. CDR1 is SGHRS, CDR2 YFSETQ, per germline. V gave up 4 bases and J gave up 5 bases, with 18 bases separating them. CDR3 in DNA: TGCGCCAGCAGCAGCCGGGACCGAGCGGTGGAGACCCAGTACTTC. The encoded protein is CASSSRDRAVETQYF.

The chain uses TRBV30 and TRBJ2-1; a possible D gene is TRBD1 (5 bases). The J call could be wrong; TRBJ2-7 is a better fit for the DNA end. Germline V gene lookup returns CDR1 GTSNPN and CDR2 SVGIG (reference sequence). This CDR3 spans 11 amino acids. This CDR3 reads CAVGRTYEQYF. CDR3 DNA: TGTGCCGTGGGGCGAACCTACGAGCAGTACTTC.

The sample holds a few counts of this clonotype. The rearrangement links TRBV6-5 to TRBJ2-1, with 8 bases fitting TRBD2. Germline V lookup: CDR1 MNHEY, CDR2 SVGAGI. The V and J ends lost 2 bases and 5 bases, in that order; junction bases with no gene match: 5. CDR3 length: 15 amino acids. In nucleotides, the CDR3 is TGTGCCAGCAGTTACGGCGGGGGGCCCCACAATGAGCAGTTCTTC. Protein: CASSYGGGPHNEQFF.

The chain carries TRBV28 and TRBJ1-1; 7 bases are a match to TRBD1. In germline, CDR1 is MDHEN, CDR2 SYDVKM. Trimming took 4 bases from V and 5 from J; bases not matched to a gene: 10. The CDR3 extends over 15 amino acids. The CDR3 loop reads CASSSPHRGGTEAFF. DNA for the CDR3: TGTGCCAGCAGTTCACCGCACAGGGGAGGGACTGAAGCTTTCTTT.

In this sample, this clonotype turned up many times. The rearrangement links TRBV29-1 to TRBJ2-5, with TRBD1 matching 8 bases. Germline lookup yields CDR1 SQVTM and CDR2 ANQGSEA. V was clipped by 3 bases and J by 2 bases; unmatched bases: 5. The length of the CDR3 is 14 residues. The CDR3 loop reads CSVEDRDRQETQYF. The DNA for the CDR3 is TGCAGCGTTGAGGACAGGGACCGTCAAGAGACCCAGTACTTC.

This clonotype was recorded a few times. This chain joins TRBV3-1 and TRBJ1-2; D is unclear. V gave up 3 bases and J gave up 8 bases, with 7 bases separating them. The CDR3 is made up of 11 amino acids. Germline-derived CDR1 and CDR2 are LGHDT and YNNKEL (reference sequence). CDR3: CASSQGMGYTF. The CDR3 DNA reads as TGTGCCAGCAGCCAGGGGATGGGCTACACCTTC.

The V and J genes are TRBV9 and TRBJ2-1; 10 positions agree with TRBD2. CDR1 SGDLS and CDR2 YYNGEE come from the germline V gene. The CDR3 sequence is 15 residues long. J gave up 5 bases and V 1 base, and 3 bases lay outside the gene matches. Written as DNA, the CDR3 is TGTGCCAGCAGCGTACTAGCGGGGGATGACAATGAGCAGTTCTTC. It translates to CASSVLAGDDNEQFF.

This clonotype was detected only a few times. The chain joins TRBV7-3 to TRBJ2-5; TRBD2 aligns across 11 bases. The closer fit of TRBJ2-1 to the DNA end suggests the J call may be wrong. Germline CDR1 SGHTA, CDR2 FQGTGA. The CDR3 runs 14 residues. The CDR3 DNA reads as TGTGCCAGCAGCTTGAATAGCGGGGGGGGTGAGCAGTTCTTC. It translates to CASSLNSGGGEQFF.

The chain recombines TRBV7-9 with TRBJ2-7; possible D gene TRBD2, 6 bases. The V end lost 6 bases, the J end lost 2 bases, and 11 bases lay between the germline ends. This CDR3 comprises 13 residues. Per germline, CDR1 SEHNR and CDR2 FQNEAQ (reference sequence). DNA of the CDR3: TGTGCCAGCAGGGGACTCAAACCCTACGAGCAGTACTTC. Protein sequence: CASRGLKPYEQYF. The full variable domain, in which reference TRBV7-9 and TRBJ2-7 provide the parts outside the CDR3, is DTGVSQNPRHKITKRGQNVTFRCDPISEHNRLYWYRQTLGQGPEFLTYFQNEAQLEKSRLLSDRFSAERPKGSFSTLEIQRTEQGDSAMYLCASRGLKPYEQYFGPGTRLTVT.

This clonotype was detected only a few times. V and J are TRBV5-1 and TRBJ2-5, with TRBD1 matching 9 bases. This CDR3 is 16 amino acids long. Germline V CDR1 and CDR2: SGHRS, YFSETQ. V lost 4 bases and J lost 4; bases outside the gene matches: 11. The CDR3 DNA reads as TGCGCCAGCAGCGTCCTACAGGGGGCGAGTCTAGAGACCCAGTACTTC. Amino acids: CASSVLQGASLETQYF.

CDR3 bases: TGTGCCATCAGTGACTCCGCGCAGGATTCAACCTACGAGCAGTACTTC. Its protein product is CAISDSAQDSTYEQYF. This chain uses TRBV10-3 with TRBJ2-7; D gene ambiguous. The V end was cut by 3 bases, the J end by 2 bases, with 17 bases between. CDR1 ENHRY and CDR2 SYGVKD come from the germline V gene. The CDR3 has 16 amino acids.

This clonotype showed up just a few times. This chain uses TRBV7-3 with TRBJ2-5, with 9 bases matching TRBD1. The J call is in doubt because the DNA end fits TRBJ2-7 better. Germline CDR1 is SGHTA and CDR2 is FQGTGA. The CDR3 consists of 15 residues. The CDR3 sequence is CASSIHRDRAHEQYF. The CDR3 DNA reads TGTGCCAGCAGCATCCACCGGGACAGGGCCCACGAGCAGTACTTC.

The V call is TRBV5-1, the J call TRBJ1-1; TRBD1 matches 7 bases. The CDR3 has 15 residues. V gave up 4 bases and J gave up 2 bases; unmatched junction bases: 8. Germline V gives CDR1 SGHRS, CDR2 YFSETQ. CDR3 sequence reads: CASSPDREGNTEAFF. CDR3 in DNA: TGCGCCAGCAGCCCAGACAGGGAAGGAAACACTGAAGCTTTCTTT.

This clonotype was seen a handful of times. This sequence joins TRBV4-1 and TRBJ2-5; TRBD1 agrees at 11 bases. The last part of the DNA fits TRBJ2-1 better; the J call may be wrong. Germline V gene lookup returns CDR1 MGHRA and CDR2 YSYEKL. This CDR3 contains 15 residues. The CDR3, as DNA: TGCGCCAGCAGCCTCCGGGACAGGGGGGACGATGAGCAGTTCTTC. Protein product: CASSLRDRGDDEQFF.

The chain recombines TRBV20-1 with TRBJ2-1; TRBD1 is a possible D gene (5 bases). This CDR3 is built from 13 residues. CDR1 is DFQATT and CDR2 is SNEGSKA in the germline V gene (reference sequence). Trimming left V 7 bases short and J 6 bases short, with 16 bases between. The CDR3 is CSVTGLVANEQFF. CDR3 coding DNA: TGCAGTGTCACAGGTTTGGTGGCCAATGAGCAGTTCTTC.

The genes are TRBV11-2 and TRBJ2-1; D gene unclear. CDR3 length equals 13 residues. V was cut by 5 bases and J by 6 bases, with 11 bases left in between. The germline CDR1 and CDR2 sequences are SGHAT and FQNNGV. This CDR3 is CASSLTLANEQFF. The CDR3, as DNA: TGTGCCAGCAGCCTTACGTTGGCCAATGAGCAGTTCTTC.

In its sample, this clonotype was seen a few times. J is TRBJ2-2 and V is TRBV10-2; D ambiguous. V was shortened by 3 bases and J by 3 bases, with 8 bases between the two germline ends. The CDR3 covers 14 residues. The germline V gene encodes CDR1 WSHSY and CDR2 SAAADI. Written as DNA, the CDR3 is TGCGCCAGCAGTGAAAGCAGCTACACCGGGGAGCTGTTTTTT. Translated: CASSESSYTGELFF.

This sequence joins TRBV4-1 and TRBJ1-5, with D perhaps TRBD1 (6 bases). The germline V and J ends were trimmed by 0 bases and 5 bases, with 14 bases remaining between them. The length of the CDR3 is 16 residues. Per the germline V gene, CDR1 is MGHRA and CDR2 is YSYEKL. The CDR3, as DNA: TGCGCCAGCAGCCAAGATCTCGGGGGGGCCCATCAGCCCCAGCATTTT. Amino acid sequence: CASSQDLGGAHQPQHF.

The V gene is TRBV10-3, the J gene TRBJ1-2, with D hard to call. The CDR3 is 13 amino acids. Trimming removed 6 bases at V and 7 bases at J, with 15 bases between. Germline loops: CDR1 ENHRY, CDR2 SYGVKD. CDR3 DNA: TGTGCCATCAGCTCGGACGGCCAAAGTGGCTACACCTTC. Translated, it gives CAISSDGQSGYTF.

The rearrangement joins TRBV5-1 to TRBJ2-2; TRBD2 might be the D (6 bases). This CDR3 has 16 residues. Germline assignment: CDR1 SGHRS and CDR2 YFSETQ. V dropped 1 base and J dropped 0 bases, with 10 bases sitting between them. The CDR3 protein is CASSLMGLPNTGELFF. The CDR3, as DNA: TGCGCCAGCAGCTTGATGGGACTTCCGAACACCGGGGAGCTGTTTTTT. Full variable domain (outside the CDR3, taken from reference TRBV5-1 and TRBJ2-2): KAGVTQTPRYLIKTRGQQVTLSCSPISGHRSVSWYQQTPGQGLQFLFEYFSETQRNKGNFPGRFSGRQFSNSRSEMNVSTLELGDSALYLCASSLMGLPNTGELFFGEGSRLTVL.

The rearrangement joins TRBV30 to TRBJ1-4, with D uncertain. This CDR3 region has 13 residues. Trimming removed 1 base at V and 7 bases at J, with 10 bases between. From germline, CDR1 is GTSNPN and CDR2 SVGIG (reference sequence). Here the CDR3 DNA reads TGTGCCTGGAGTGCCGGGGTAGTTGAAAAACTGTTTTTT. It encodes CAWSAGVVEKLFF.

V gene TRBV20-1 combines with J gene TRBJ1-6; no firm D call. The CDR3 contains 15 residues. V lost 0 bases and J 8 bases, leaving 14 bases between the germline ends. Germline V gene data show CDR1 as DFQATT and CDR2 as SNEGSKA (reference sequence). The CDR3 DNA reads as TGCAGTGCTAGAGATTGGGCAGTGAGTTATTCACCCCTCCACTTT. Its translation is CSARDWAVSYSPLHF.

CDR3 in amino acids: CASSQPPGSYNEQFF. CDR3 coding DNA: TGTGCCAGCAGCCAACCCCCGGGATCCTACAATGAGCAGTTCTTC. The genes are TRBV13 and TRBJ2-1; TRBD2 is a possible D gene (5 bases). Trimming took 5 bases from V and 1 from J, leaving 12 bases between them. The CDR3 loop spans 15 amino acids. Germline V CDR1 and CDR2: PRHDT, FYEKMQ (reference sequence).

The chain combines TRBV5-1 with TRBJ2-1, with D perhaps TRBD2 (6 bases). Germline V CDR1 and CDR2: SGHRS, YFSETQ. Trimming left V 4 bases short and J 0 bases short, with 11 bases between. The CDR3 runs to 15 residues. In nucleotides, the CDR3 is TGCGCCAGCAGCCTATCTAGCGACTCCTACAATGAGCAGTTCTTC. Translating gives CASSLSSDSYNEQFF.

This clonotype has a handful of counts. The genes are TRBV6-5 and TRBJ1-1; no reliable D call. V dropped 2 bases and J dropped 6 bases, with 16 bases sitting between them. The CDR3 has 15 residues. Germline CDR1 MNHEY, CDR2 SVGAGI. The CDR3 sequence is CASSYTWEVGAEAFF. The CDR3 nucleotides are TGTGCCAGCAGTTACACATGGGAGGTTGGCGCTGAAGCTTTCTTT.

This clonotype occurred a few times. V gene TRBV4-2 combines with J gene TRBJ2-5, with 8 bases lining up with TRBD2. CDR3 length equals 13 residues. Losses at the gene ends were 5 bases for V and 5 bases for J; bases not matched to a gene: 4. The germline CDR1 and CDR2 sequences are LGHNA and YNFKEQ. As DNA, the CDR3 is TGTGCCAGCAGCACGGGGGGGGTCGAGACCCAGTACTTC. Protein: CASSTGGVETQYF.

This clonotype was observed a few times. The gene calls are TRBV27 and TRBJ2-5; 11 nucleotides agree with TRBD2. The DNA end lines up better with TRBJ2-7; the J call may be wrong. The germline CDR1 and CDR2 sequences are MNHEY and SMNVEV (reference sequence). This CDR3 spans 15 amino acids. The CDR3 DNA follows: TGTGCCAGCAGTCCGGGACTAGCGGACCTCTACGAGCAGTACTTC. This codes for CASSPGLADLYEQYF.

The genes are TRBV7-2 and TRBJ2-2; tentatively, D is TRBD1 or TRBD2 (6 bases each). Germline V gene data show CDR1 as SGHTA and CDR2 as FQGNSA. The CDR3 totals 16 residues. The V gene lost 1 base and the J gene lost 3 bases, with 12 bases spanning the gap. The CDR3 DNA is TGTGCCAGCAGCTTAGTTGGGGGGCCGTACACCGGGGAGCTGTTTTTT. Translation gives CASSLVGGPYTGELFF.

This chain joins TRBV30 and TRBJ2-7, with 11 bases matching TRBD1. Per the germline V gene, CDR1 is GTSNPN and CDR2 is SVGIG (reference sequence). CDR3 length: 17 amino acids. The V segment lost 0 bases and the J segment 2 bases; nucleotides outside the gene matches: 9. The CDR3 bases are TGTGCCTGGAGTGTACGGCCCCGGGACAGGGGGGCCTACGAGCAGTACTTC. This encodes CAWSVRPRDRGAYEQYF.

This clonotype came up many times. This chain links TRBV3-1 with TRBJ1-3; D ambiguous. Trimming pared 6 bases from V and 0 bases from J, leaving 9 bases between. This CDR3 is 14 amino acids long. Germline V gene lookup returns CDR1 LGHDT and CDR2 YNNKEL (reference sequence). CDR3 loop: CASSRDTSGNTIYF. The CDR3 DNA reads TGTGCCAGCAGTCGAGATACCTCTGGAAACACCATATATTTT.